The 26 T cell receptor beta chains below come from one sample, sequenced in a study of regulatory T cells in long-lasting Graves disease (dated by TCRdb to about 2021). Library preparation employed multiplex PCR. The instrument was an Illumina HiSeq 4000. To build TCR beta libraries, CDR3 regions were amplified by Arm-PCR using iRepertoire HTBI primers. TCRdb handled the public reads itself, with Q25 trimming in fastp and clone calling in MiXCR, and kept productive beta chains. Rows merge per CDR3 protein into single entries with the most common DNA and genes. The sample yields 500,000 or so distinct CDR3 sequences; about 15% were counted once. The ten largest clonotypes hold approximately 19% of the sample. The time point tag for this specimen amounts to: newly diagnosed GD, antithyroid drugs for less than 3 months. RNA was extracted from PBMCs in TRIzol for both TCR sequencing and RNA sequencing.

These sequences were also reported in another study, on T cells in Graves' hyperthyroidism and ophthalmopathy.

Sequenced material: peripheral blood mononuclear cells (PBMCs), taken at new diagnosis, from a patient treated with antithyroid drugs. These receptors originate from a woman between 45 and 65 years old with Graves disease. Donor details come from another sample of the same person, matched by shared clones.

This clonotype turned up a few times. One end of the junction is discordant with germline, which a read error may explain. V and J are TRBV5-6 and TRBJ2-1, with TRBD1 matching over 9 bases. Germline lookup yields CDR1 SGHDT and CDR2 YYEEEE. The CDR3 extends over 14 amino acids. The CDR3 protein is CASRSGTGFNGQFF. CDR3 nucleotides: TGTGCCAGCAGATCCGGGACAGGGTTTAATGGGCAGTTCTTC.

The chain carries TRBV5-5 and TRBJ2-1; TRBD2 matches at 10 bases. The CDR3 length is 19 residues. Germline V CDR1 and CDR2: SGHKS, YYEKEE (reference sequence). The V gene end was trimmed by 4 bases and the J gene end by 8 bases; junction bases not matched to a gene: 21. CDR3 DNA sequence: TGTGCCAGCAGCGGGAGGACTAGCGGAGTCCCCATCCTCGGGCATGAGCAGTTCTTC. This encodes CASSGRTSGVPILGHEQFF.

This clonotype was observed a few times. J is TRBJ2-7 and V is TRBV13, with TRBD1 as a possible D gene (5 bases). The CDR3 sequence is 20 residues long. The ends were cut back, 0 bases at V and 5 bases at J, with 29 bases in the middle. The germline gives CDR1 PRHDT, CDR2 FYEKMQ (reference sequence). The CDR3 DNA reads TGTGCCAGCAGCTTAGGCCAAGTTGTATTTAACAGGAAGAACAAGAACGAGCAGTACTTC. Translating it yields CASSLGQVVFNRKNKNEQYF.

Concerning this clonotype itself: This sequence may be a read error, since a much larger clone differs from it by one base. This chain uses TRBV28 with TRBJ1-4; D might be TRBD1 (5 bases). There are 15 residues in the CDR3. The V gene's germline CDR1 is MDHEN and CDR2 SYDVKM. The DNA for the CDR3 is TGTGCCGGCAGTCCCAGGACACGAACTAATGAAAAACTGTTTTTT. It is translated as CAGSPRTRTNEKLFF. Full variable domain (remainder filled in from reference TRBV28 and TRBJ1-4): DVKVTQSSRYLVKRTGEKVFLECVQDMDHENMFWYRQDPGLGLRLIYFSYDVKMKEKGDIPEGYSVSREKKERFSLILESASTNQTSMYLCAGSPRTRTNEKLFFGSGTQLSVL.

The chain couples TRBV29-1 to TRBJ2-2; no clear D. With 1 base removed from V and 7 bases from J, the gap between germline ends came to 10 bases. This CDR3 has 13 amino acids. Germline values: CDR1 SQVTM, CDR2 ANQGSEA. The DNA for the CDR3 is TGCAGCGTTGAAGGCACTACCAGCGGGGAGCTGTTTTTT. The encoded protein is CSVEGTTSGELFF.

In its sample, this clonotype was seen many times. J is TRBJ1-1 and V is TRBV5-1; 11 bases align to TRBD1. The CDR3 extends over 15 amino acids. V lost 4 bases and J lost 6; bases outside the gene matches: 8. Germline V gene data show CDR1 as SGHRS and CDR2 as YFSETQ. The CDR3 DNA reads TGCGCCAGCAGCCCGGGACAGGGGGTAGTTGCTGAAGCTTTCTTT. Amino acid sequence: CASSPGQGVVAEAFF.

Note on this clonotype: At one boundary the junction diverges from the germline segment, which might be a read error. The DNA for the CDR3 is TGTGCCAGCAGCCAAGGACTAGCGGGGCCCAATGGGCAGTTCTTC. This sequence encodes CASSQGLAGPNGQFF. The rearrangement joins TRBV7-9 to TRBJ2-5, with 12 bases identical to TRBD2. Gene TRBJ2-1 matches the end of the DNA better, so the J call may be wrong. Germline-derived CDR1 and CDR2 are SEHNR and FQNEAQ (reference sequence). The CDR3 consists of 15 residues.

Ten or more counts support this clonotype. The V call is TRBV3-1, the J call TRBJ2-3; 12 bases fit TRBD2. With V trimmed by 1 base and J by 4 bases, 3 bases remained unmatched. This CDR3 is 16 amino acids long. From germline, CDR1 is LGHDT and CDR2 YNNKEL (reference sequence). CDR3 coding DNA: TGTGCCAGCAGCCAAGGACTAGCGGGAGAGTCAGATACGCAGTATTTT. Translating gives CASSQGLAGESDTQYF.

This clonotype has a count of ten or more. V is TRBV5-1 and J is TRBJ2-1; 10 bases match TRBD2. The ends lost 0 bases at V and 7 bases at J; junction bases unmatched: 7. Germline V gene sequence: CDR1 SGHRS, CDR2 YFSETQ. The CDR3 length is 16 residues. The CDR3 is CASSLALLAGVNEQFF. CDR3 DNA: TGCGCCAGCAGCTTGGCCCTGCTAGCGGGAGTTAATGAGCAGTTCTTC. Filled out from reference TRBV5-1 and TRBJ2-1, the complete variable domain reads KAGVTQTPRYLIKTRGQQVTLSCSPISGHRSVSWYQQTPGQGLQFLFEYFSETQRNKGNFPGRFSGRQFSNSRSEMNVSTLELGDSALYLCASSLALLAGVNEQFFGPGTRLTVL.

This clonotype was seen only a few times. The junction departs from germline at one end; a sequencing error may be responsible. The V and J genes are TRBV5-1 and TRBJ2-2; 7 nucleotides match TRBD1. The CDR3 runs 13 residues. Germline V gene lookup returns CDR1 SGHRS and CDR2 YFSETQ. The DNA for the CDR3 is TGTGCCAGCAGCCGTAGGGGGCCCGGGGAGCTGTTTTTT. This gives the protein CASSRRGPGELFF.

Many counts were recorded for this clonotype. Here the CDR3 DNA reads TGCGCCAGCAGCTCGGGAGCAGGCACTGAAGCTTTCTTT. It yields the protein CASSSGAGTEAFF. The chain is built from TRBV5-1 and TRBJ1-1; no clear D. Trimming took off 3 bases at V and 4 bases at J, with 10 bases between the two ends. Germline lookup yields CDR1 SGHRS and CDR2 YFSETQ. This CDR3 has 13 residues.

This clonotype was counted a few times. The CDR3 protein is CASSRTGGLVAAFF. CDR3 DNA: TGTGCCAGCAGCCGGACAGGGGGCCTGGTTGCAGCTTTCTTT. This chain joins TRBV6-2 or TRBV6-3 and TRBJ1-1; 11 bases align to TRBD1. The CDR3 totals 14 residues. Germline V gene sequence: CDR1 MNHEY, CDR2 SVGEGT. J was trimmed by 10 bases and V by 6 bases; bases with no gene match: 10.

This clonotype was detected ten times or more. This sequence joins TRBV27 and TRBJ2-1, with 7 bases matching TRBD2. Unmatched junction bases numbered 8, after V lost 3 bases and J lost 0 bases. CDR3 length: 17 amino acids. The V gene's germline CDR1 is MNHEY and CDR2 SMNVEV (reference sequence). The CDR3 region is CASSLFWREFSYNEQFF. The CDR3 nucleotides read TGTGCCAGCAGTTTGTTCTGGCGGGAGTTCTCCTACAATGAGCAGTTCTTC.

The table lists this clonotype with many counts. This sequence joins TRBV28 and TRBJ1-3; 7 bases align to TRBD1. Trimming at V came to 4 bases and at J to 7 bases, leaving 4 bases not matched to a gene. CDR3 length: 13 residues. Germline V gives CDR1 MDHEN, CDR2 SYDVKM. CDR3 in DNA: TGTGCCAGCAGTTCGGGACAGTCGAACACCATATATTTT. This codes for CASSSGQSNTIYF.

The table lists this clonotype with many counts. The chain uses TRBV18 and TRBJ2-1; 9 bases line up with TRBD2. This CDR3 is 16 amino acids long. Germline V gene sequence: CDR1 KGHSH, CDR2 LQKENI. J gave up 5 bases and V 1 base, and 6 bases lay outside the gene matches. The CDR3 bases are TGTGCCAGCTCACCACTAGCGGGAGTGAGGGACAATGAGCAGTTCTTC. This translates into CASSPLAGVRDNEQFF.

Many counts were recorded for this clonotype. The chain combines TRBV10-3 with TRBJ2-3; 8 nucleotides line up with TRBD1. The junction had 5 bases not matched to a gene; V was cut back by 6 bases and J by 6 bases. The CDR3 is made up of 13 amino acids. Germline CDR1 is ENHRY and CDR2 is SYGVKD. The DNA of the CDR3 is TGTGCCATCAGGACAGGGGTAACCGATACGCAGTATTTT. Translating it yields CAIRTGVTDTQYF.

In its sample, this clonotype was seen a few times. The chain is built from TRBV15 and TRBJ1-5; D gene unclear. The CDR3 is 13 residues long. CDR1 and CDR2 (germline): LNHNV, YYDKDF (reference sequence). The ends were cut back, 3 bases at V and 8 bases at J, with 11 bases in the middle. CDR3 protein: CATSSKLWEPQHF. CDR3 DNA sequence: TGTGCCACCAGCAGTAAGCTTTGGGAGCCCCAGCATTTT.

Of note for this clonotype: With a much larger clone just one base away, this may be a read error. The V and J genes are TRBV28 and TRBJ2-1; no firm D call. Trimming removed 2 bases at V and 10 bases at J, with 15 bases between. The CDR3 runs 14 residues. Per germline, CDR1 MDHEN and CDR2 SYDVKM. The CDR3 coding sequence is TGTGCCAGCAGTTTACATGGGATCTCCTACGAGCAGTTCTTC. The encoded protein is CASSLHGISYEQFF.

The chain is built from TRBV4-1 and TRBJ2-1; 7 positions match TRBD2. Germline V gene sequence: CDR1 MGHRA, CDR2 YSYEKL. CDR3 length equals 15 residues. V shed 11 bases, J shed 7 bases, and the junction held 17 bases outside the gene matches. The CDR3 protein is CASKGRGELGNEQFF. CDR3 DNA: TGCGCCTCCAAAGGCCGGGGGGAACTGGGTAATGAGCAGTTCTTC.

This clonotype was seen repeatedly, ten times or more. V is TRBV5-1 and J is TRBJ2-7; TRBD1 matches at 11 bases. V lost 0 bases, J lost 1 base, and 3 bases stayed unmatched. Looked up from germline, CDR1 is SGHRS and CDR2 is YFSETQ. The CDR3 loop spans 16 amino acids. The CDR3 sequence: CASSLGRDRGSYEQYF. In DNA, the CDR3 is TGCGCCAGCAGCTTGGGGCGGGACAGGGGGTCCTACGAGCAGTACTTC.

This clonotype appeared a single time. A junction boundary mismatches the germline segment, possibly from a read error. The CDR3 DNA follows: TGCTGTGCTAGACCGCTTATTGGCGGGAGGTTCGACAATGAGCAGTTCTTC. This codes for CCARPLIGGRFDNEQFF. The chain employs TRBV20-1 and TRBJ2-1, with 8 bases matching TRBD2. The CDR3 is made up of 17 amino acids. The germline V gene encodes CDR1 DFQATT and CDR2 SNEGSKA (reference sequence).

This clonotype was seen ten or more times. The V call is TRBV2, the J call TRBJ1-1; D gene unclear. With 8 bases removed from V and 0 bases from J, the gap between germline ends came to 10 bases. CDR1 SNHLY and CDR2 FYNNEI come from the germline V gene. The CDR3 runs 13 residues. The CDR3 sequence: CASGRELNTEAFF. CDR3 nucleotides: TGTGCCAGCGGCCGGGAGCTGAACACTGAAGCTTTCTTT.

This clonotype was counted at least ten times. At one of its ends the junction is not consistent with the germline gene, which may arise from a read error. The chain joins TRBV9 to TRBJ2-7; a weak D match, TRBD2 (5 bases). This CDR3 spans 14 amino acids. Germline CDR1 reads SGDLS; CDR2 reads YYNGEE. The CDR3, as DNA: TGTGCCAGCACCGTAGGAGAGGGTATCGACGAGCAGTACTTC. This encodes CASTVGEGIDEQYF.

This clonotype appeared many times. The chain links TRBV2 to TRBJ1-1; perhaps TRBD1 as D (6 bases). The CDR3 contains 17 residues. Germline lookup yields CDR1 SNHLY and CDR2 FYNNEI. Trimming took 4 bases from V and 3 from J, leaving 21 bases between them. CDR3 sequence reads: CASSGSGTPLGDTEAFF. The DNA of the CDR3 is TGTGCCAGCAGTGGGTCCGGGACACCCCTCGGGGACACTGAAGCTTTCTTT.

This clonotype was picked up a small number of times. The CDR3 protein is CASSPRTGLDAYEQYF. In DNA, the CDR3 is TGTGCCAGCTCACCAAGGACAGGGTTGGACGCCTACGAGCAGTACTTC. This chain uses TRBV18 with TRBJ2-7, with TRBD1 matching over 8 bases. The germline V gene encodes CDR1 KGHSH and CDR2 LQKENI. The CDR3 is made up of 16 amino acids. The trim removed 2 bases at V and 2 bases at J, leaving 8 bases unmatched.

This clonotype appeared a few times. This chain uses TRBV10-2 with TRBJ2-3; 11 nucleotides agree with TRBD2. From germline, CDR1 is WSHSY and CDR2 SAAADI. This CDR3 is 19 amino acids long. The trim removed 7 bases at V and 0 bases at J, leaving 15 bases unmatched. The DNA of the CDR3 is TGCGCCAGCAAATCCCTAACTAGCGGGAGAGGCTGGAGCACAGATACGCAGTATTTT. As protein: CASKSLTSGRGWSTDTQYF.